This T cell receptor (beta chain) is drawn from a study of cytomegalovirus exposure and HLA in healthy donors. Whole-study findings and limits: Many donors carried some public TCRs, although rarity characterized most TCR sequences.

CDR3 length: 16 amino acids. The germline CDR1 and CDR2 sequences are SGHTA and FQGNSA. V dropped 5 bases and J dropped 1; count of bases not matched to a gene: 7. This clone was seen once. Its target is unknown. TCRdb keeps only in-frame clones here, not all; method: immunoSEQ multiplex PCR. The profile shows 130,000 or so clones, over 85% of them singletons. The sequenced sample was PBMCs. The TCR originated in a young man in good health and CMV-seronegative. This rearrangement joins TRBV7-2 to TRBJ2-1; 8 bases fit TRBD1. CDR3 protein: CASSPRDRSSYNEQFF. The CDR3 DNA sequence: TGTGCCAGCAGCCCCCGGGACAGGAGTTCCTACAATGAGCAGTTCTTC.